Following are 2 T cell receptor beta chains from one sample sequenced in a study of shared clonotypes between healthy human individuals. TCRdb's copy holds only in-frame clones and misses some; the assay was immunoSEQ multiplex PCR. The sample has approximately 710,000 clones, about 90% seen once. Sequenced sample: memory CD8+ T cells from PBMCs. Specified subset: CD45RO+ cells pooled with CCR7-negative TemRA cells. The source is a man younger than 35 in good health. Some clones in this sample may be carry-over from other donors' samples.

V and J are TRBV9 and TRBJ2-7; 7 nucleotides match TRBD2. The CDR3 is made up of 14 amino acids. CDR1 and CDR2 from the germline V gene are SGDLS and YYNGEE. With V trimmed by 4 bases and J by 3 bases, 7 bases remained unmatched. The CDR3 DNA reads as TGTGCCAGCAGCTCAGGGTCGGGGGGCTACGAGCAGTACTTC. Residues: CASSSGSGGYEQYF.

This chain joins TRBV27 and TRBJ2-7; no definite D call. The CDR3 has 14 amino acids. CDR1 and CDR2 from the germline V gene are MNHEY and SMNVEV (reference sequence). The germline V and J ends were trimmed by 6 bases and 3 bases, with 15 bases remaining between them. In nucleotides, the CDR3 is TGTGCCAGCAGCCCACTCGGACGGATCTACGAGCAGTACTTC. Translated: CASSPLGRIYEQYF.